Below, 11 T cell receptor beta chains from the same sample are listed, as sequenced in a study of T cell responses to AZD1222 COVID-19 vaccine. Some clones are missing from TCRdb's copy, which holds only in-frame ones; the method was immunoSEQ multiplex PCR. The sample has under 140,000 clones, around 90% seen once. Sample: peripheral blood, taken on day 0 of AZD1222 vaccination. These receptor sequences come from an adult in good health.

V usage is TRBV7-3 and J usage is TRBJ1-1, with 12 bases matching TRBD1. Losses at the gene ends were 4 bases for V and 4 bases for J; bases not matched to a gene: 7. The CDR3 consists of 16 residues. Germline V lookup: CDR1 SGHTA, CDR2 FQGTGA. Here the CDR3 DNA reads TGTGCCAGCAGCTCCCCGGGACAGGGGGCGCGCACTGAAGCTTTCTTT. Protein sequence: CASSSPGQGARTEAFF.

The chain is built from TRBV16 and TRBJ2-4; D possibly corresponds to TRBD1 (5 bases). Germline CDR1 and CDR2: KGHSY and FQNENV. This CDR3 has 14 residues. V gave up 4 bases and J gave up 10 bases, with 17 bases separating them. As DNA, the CDR3 is TGTGCCAGCAGCCCCTTCCTGGACAACGATATTCAGTACTTC. Protein: CASSPFLDNDIQYF.

The CDR3 DNA sequence: TGCAGCGTTGAAGAACCCACAGAGTCTCCCGAGACCCAGTACTTC. It specifies CSVEEPTESPETQYF. The genes are TRBV29-1 and TRBJ2-5; no definite D call. Germline CDR1 is SQVTM and CDR2 is ANQGSEA. The CDR3 spans 15 residues. Trimming removed 0 bases at V and 5 bases at J, with 16 bases between.

The chain carries TRBV9 and TRBJ1-1, with TRBD1 matching over 9 bases. In germline, CDR1 is SGDLS, CDR2 YYNGEE. This CDR3 contains 14 residues. V was clipped by 3 bases and J by 1 base; unmatched bases: 1. The CDR3: CASSATGGNTEAFF. CDR3 DNA: TGTGCCAGCAGCGCGACAGGGGGGAACACTGAAGCTTTCTTT.

The rearrangement joins TRBV6-5 to TRBJ2-7, with 8 bases aligning to TRBD1. J gave up 0 bases and V 7 bases, and 5 bases lay outside the gene matches. CDR1 MNHEY and CDR2 SVGAGI come from the germline V gene. The CDR3 sequence is 14 residues long. The CDR3 nucleotides are TGTGCCAGCACGGGCAGGGGGCCCTCCTACGAGCAGTACTTC. Encoded protein: CASTGRGPSYEQYF.

The gene calls are TRBV5-6 and TRBJ1-1; D possibly corresponds to TRBD1 (5 bases). Germline V gives CDR1 SGHDT, CDR2 YYEEEE. V was clipped by 9 bases and J by 1 base, with 16 bases between them. The CDR3 runs 14 residues. This CDR3 reads CATEGLGGNTEAFF. CDR3 coding DNA: TGTGCCACCGAGGGGTTAGGCGGGAACACTGAAGCTTTCTTT.

V is TRBV3-1 (or the pseudogene TRBV3-2) and J is TRBJ2-2; D is undetermined. The CDR3 has 14 amino acids. Trimming cost V 4 bases and J 4 bases, with 10 bases left between them. Germline CDR1 and CDR2: LGHDT and YNNKEL (reference sequence). The CDR3 reads CASSPYDRTGELFF. CDR3 DNA: TGTGCCAGCAGCCCCTACGATCGCACCGGGGAGCTGTTTTTT.

This chain uses TRBV5-1 with TRBJ1-4; 8 nucleotides agree with TRBD1. The CDR3 has 14 residues. From germline, CDR1 is SGHRS and CDR2 YFSETQ. V lost 4 bases, J lost 2 bases, and 1 base stayed unmatched. CDR3 DNA: TGCGCCAGCAGCAGACAGGGGACTAATGAAAAACTGTTTTTT. This gives the protein CASSRQGTNEKLFF.

The gene calls are TRBV5-4 and TRBJ1-1, with D uncertain. The CDR3 is 13 amino acids. V lost 2 bases to trimming and J lost 3 bases, with 8 bases between them. Germline-derived CDR1 and CDR2 are SGHNT and YYREEE (reference sequence). The DNA for the CDR3 is TGTGCCAGCAGCTTCAAACGGGACACTGAAGCTTTCTTT. Encoded protein: CASSFKRDTEAFF.

The chain joins TRBV7-9 to TRBJ1-2; 8 nucleotides agree with TRBD1. The V gene end was trimmed by 4 bases and the J gene end by 5 bases; junction bases not matched to a gene: 6. CDR1 and CDR2 (germline): SEHNR, FQNEAQ (reference sequence). This CDR3 has 14 amino acids. CDR3 sequence: CASSSGQGIYGYTF. DNA for the CDR3: TGTGCCAGCAGCTCTGGACAGGGAATTTATGGCTACACCTTC.

This rearrangement joins TRBV4-1 to TRBJ2-6; TRBD1 is a possible D gene (5 bases). With 1 base removed from V and 11 bases from J, the gap between germline ends came to 15 bases. Germline loops: CDR1 MGHRA, CDR2 YSYEKL. There are 15 residues in the CDR3. The CDR3 DNA sequence: TGCGCCAGCAGCCAAGGAAGGGGAAAGATAGACGTCCTGACTTTC. Its translation is CASSQGRGKIDVLTF.